One sample yielded the 30 T cell receptor beta chains listed below, sequenced in a study of response to subunit inactivated influenza vaccine. TCRdb re-derived calls from the RT-PCR reads in MiXCR, one entry per CDR3 protein. The sample lists around 540,000 distinct CDR3 sequences, roughly 10% occurring once. The sequences come from PBMCs from blood, collected on the day of vaccination. Source of these receptors: a man in his fifties who received an inactivated influenza vaccine.

This clonotype was picked up many times. The chain joins TRBV20-1 to TRBJ2-7, with D possibly being TRBD2 (5 bases). Germline V gene data show CDR1 as DFQATT and CDR2 as SNEGSKA (reference sequence). Trimming removed 6 bases at V and 4 bases at J, with 19 bases between. CDR3 length: 14 residues. The CDR3 here is CSAPRSGLDYEQYF. The CDR3 nucleotides read TGCAGTGCACCGCGGAGCGGTCTAGATTACGAGCAGTACTTC.

This clonotype was picked up many times. The V call is TRBV11-2, the J call TRBJ2-2, with a weak D call TRBD2 (5 bases). The CDR3 has 13 residues. V lost 6 bases and J 5 bases, leaving 10 bases between the germline ends. Germline V gene data show CDR1 as SGHAT and CDR2 as FQNNGV. The CDR3 nucleotides are TGTGCCAGCAGTCAGAGGGCTACCGGGGAGCTGTTTTTT. This sequence encodes CASSQRATGELFF. The complete variable domain, with remaining parts taken from reference TRBV11-2 and TRBJ2-2, reads EAGVAQSPRYKIIEKRQSVAFWCNPISGHATLYWYQQILGQGPKLLIQFQNNGVVDDSQLPKDRFSAERLKGVDSTLKIQPAKLEDSAVYLCASSQRATGELFFGEGSRLTVL.

The chain employs TRBV28 and TRBJ1-4, with D perhaps TRBD1 (6 bases). The CDR3 is 15 residues long. Germline lookup yields CDR1 MDHEN and CDR2 SYDVKM. V gave up 2 bases and J gave up 5 bases, with 12 bases separating them. CDR3 in amino acids: CASSLRGRGNEKLFF. The CDR3 DNA sequence: TGTGCCAGCAGTTTACGGGGCAGGGGCAATGAAAAACTGTTTTTT. Combining the CDR3 with reference TRBV28 and TRBJ1-4 gives the whole variable domain DVKVTQSSRYLVKRTGEKVFLECVQDMDHENMFWYRQDPGLGLRLIYFSYDVKMKEKGDIPEGYSVSREKKERFSLILESASTNQTSMYLCASSLRGRGNEKLFFGSGTQLSVL.

CDR3 region: CASRVASGSTGELFF. The CDR3 region has the DNA TGTGCCAGCAGGGTGGCCAGCGGGAGCACCGGGGAGCTGTTTTTT. The gene calls are TRBV2 and TRBJ2-2; 8 positions agree with TRBD2. The V segment lost 6 bases and the J segment 4 bases; nucleotides outside the gene matches: 7. Germline lookup yields CDR1 SNHLY and CDR2 FYNNEI. The CDR3 totals 15 residues.

The chain uses TRBV6-2 or TRBV6-3 and TRBJ2-7, with no clear D. The CDR3 has 13 amino acids. V was cut by 4 bases and J by 2 bases, with 9 bases left in between. Germline CDR1 MNHEY, CDR2 SVGEGT. Written as DNA, the CDR3 is TGTGCCAGCAGTTCGCAAAGCCCCTACGAGCAGTACTTC. It specifies CASSSQSPYEQYF.

The chain uses TRBV20-1 and TRBJ2-1; 11 nucleotides match TRBD2. Germline CDR1 is DFQATT and CDR2 is SNEGSKA (reference sequence). Unmatched junction bases numbered 2, after V lost 4 bases and J lost 6 bases. The CDR3 has 13 amino acids. For the CDR3, the DNA is TGCAGTGCTACTAGCGGGGGGTCCAATGAGCAGTTCTTC. The encoded protein is CSATSGGSNEQFF.

This chain connects TRBV21-1 to TRBJ2-3; the table names TRBD1, a call not compared with the DNA. TRBV21-1 is a known pseudogene. The CDR3 has 14 amino acids. The CDR3 DNA is TGTGCCAGCACCGGGACAGGGACCACAGATACGCAGTATTTT. Translation gives CASTGTGTTDTQYF.

This clonotype was observed a few times. The chain has TRBV4-3 and TRBJ1-2; D not resolved. The CDR3 has 14 amino acids. The V and J ends lost 0 bases and 7 bases respectively, with 12 bases between them. CDR1 and CDR2 (germline): LGHNA, YSLEER. This CDR3 is CASSQDRAASGYTF. In nucleotides, the CDR3 is TGCGCCAGCAGCCAAGATAGAGCGGCGAGTGGCTACACCTTC.

J is TRBJ1-5 and V is TRBV12-3 or TRBV12-4, with D uncertain. V lost 5 bases to trimming and J lost 3 bases, with 14 bases between them. This CDR3 region has 15 residues. This chain's CDR3 is CASSGGRVLNQPQHF. Here the CDR3 DNA reads TGTGCCAGCAGTGGAGGCCGGGTCCTCAATCAGCCCCAGCATTTT.

This clonotype has more than one count but fewer than ten. This chain connects TRBV4-3 to TRBJ2-1; tentatively, D is TRBD1 or TRBD2 (5 bases each). V was clipped by 1 base and J by 11 bases, with 9 bases between them. The CDR3 sequence is 12 residues long. The germline V gene has CDR1 LGHNA and CDR2 YSLEER. The DNA for the CDR3 is TGCGCCAGCAGCCAAGGACGGGGCCAGCAGTTCTTC. Translated: CASSQGRGQQFF.

This clonotype came up a few times. This chain uses TRBV2 with TRBJ2-7; 13 nucleotides match TRBD2. Germline V gene lookup returns CDR1 SNHLY and CDR2 FYNNEI. The CDR3 totals 15 residues. Trimming cost V 6 bases and J 5 bases; bases outside gene matches: 7. As DNA, the CDR3 is TGTGCCAGCAGATACGGACTAGCGGGAGCTCACGAGCAGTACTTC. The encoded protein is CASRYGLAGAHEQYF.

This clonotype was found many times. The chain uses TRBV5-1 and TRBJ2-2; 8 positions match TRBD1. V lost 0 bases to trimming and J lost 7 bases; unmatched junction nucleotides: 2. The CDR3 length is 14 residues. Germline CDR1 reads SGHRS; CDR2 reads YFSETQ. CDR3 sequence (DNA): TGCGCCAGCAGCTTGGACAGGGGGGACGGGGAGCTGTTTTTT. This translates into CASSLDRGDGELFF.

The J gene is TRBJ2-2, the V gene TRBV7-9, with 10 bases identical to TRBD1. CDR1 and CDR2 (germline): SEHNR, FQNEAQ (reference sequence). The CDR3 sequence is 16 residues long. Trimming at V came to 5 bases and at J to 6 bases, leaving 9 bases not matched to a gene. This chain's CDR3 is CASSLFGTGVAGELFF. The DNA of the CDR3 is TGTGCCAGCAGCCTTTTTGGGACAGGGGTTGCCGGGGAGCTGTTTTTT.

The chain joins TRBV7-8 to TRBJ2-7; 8 nucleotides agree with TRBD1. The CDR3 spans 15 residues. The J segment lost 3 bases and the V segment lost 5 bases, leaving 9 bases of the junction unmatched. Germline loops: CDR1 SGHVS, CDR2 FQNEAQ. The CDR3 DNA reads as TGTGCCAGCAGCCCTCGGACAGGGCCCTTCTACGAGCAGTACTTC. Its translation is CASSPRTGPFYEQYF.

As concerns this clonotype: A much larger clone sits a single nucleotide away, making a read error possible. The chain couples TRBV7-2 to TRBJ2-2; no clear D. Trimming took off 5 bases at V and 0 bases at J, with 4 bases between the two ends. This CDR3 comprises 13 residues. CDR1 and CDR2 from the germline V gene are SGHTA and FQGNSA. The CDR3 DNA follows: TGTGCCAGCAGCATCCCGAACACCGGGGAGCTGTTTTTT. It codes for CASSIPNTGELFF.

The rearrangement links TRBV7-9 to TRBJ2-5, with 7 bases lining up with TRBD1. The CDR3 totals 15 residues. After removal of 2 bases from V and 4 bases from J, the junction contained 7 bases not matched to a gene. Germline CDR1 SEHNR, CDR2 FQNEAQ (reference sequence). CDR3 region: CASSLFKGGAETQYF. The DNA of the CDR3 is TGTGCCAGCAGCTTATTCAAAGGGGGCGCAGAGACCCAGTACTTC.

The genes are TRBV2 and TRBJ1-2, with D possibly matching TRBD1 (6 bases). Germline CDR1 and CDR2: SNHLY and FYNNEI. Trimming left V 6 bases short and J 8 bases short, with 16 bases between. CDR3 length equals 13 residues. CDR3 DNA sequence: TGTGCCAGCAGGGAACGACAGGCAAACGGCTACACCTTC. This codes for CASRERQANGYTF.

This clonotype was counted ten times or more. The gene calls are TRBV6-1 and TRBJ2-3; possibly TRBD1 for D (6 bases). This CDR3 is built from 14 residues. V shed 6 bases and J shed 4 bases, with 14 bases lying between them. Germline V lookup: CDR1 MNHNS, CDR2 SASEGT. CDR3 sequence (DNA): TGTGCCAGCAGATCGGACAGTGCCGCAGATACGCAGTATTTT. This sequence encodes CASRSDSAADTQYF.

The J gene is TRBJ1-6, the V gene TRBV6-1; 8 bases match TRBD1. V was clipped by 8 bases and J by 7 bases; unmatched bases: 4. Germline V gene sequence: CDR1 MNHNS, CDR2 SASEGT. The CDR3 sequence is 13 residues long. The CDR3 DNA is TGTGCCAGCCGGGACAGGCTAAATTCACCCCTCCACTTT. Its translation: CASRDRLNSPLHF.

This clonotype was detected many times. This chain joins TRBV2 and TRBJ2-3, with D hard to call. Germline V gene lookup returns CDR1 SNHLY and CDR2 FYNNEI. The V and J ends lost 7 bases and 1 base respectively, with 9 bases between them. The CDR3 loop spans 13 amino acids. The CDR3, as DNA: TGTGCCAGCAAAGTAAGGGGCACAGATACGCAGTATTTT. The encoded protein is CASKVRGTDTQYF.

This clonotype was found a few times. The V call is TRBV11-2, the J call TRBJ2-1; 7 bases fit TRBD1. V lost 6 bases and J lost 9; bases outside the gene matches: 8. Per germline, CDR1 SGHAT and CDR2 FQNNGV. This CDR3 is built from 13 residues. Here the CDR3 reads CASRADRVTEQFF. The CDR3 coding sequence is TGTGCCAGCAGAGCCGACAGGGTCACTGAGCAGTTCTTC.

The sample holds a few counts of this clonotype. This chain joins TRBV5-1 and TRBJ2-7; 11 positions match TRBD2. Trimming cost V 2 bases and J 0 bases; bases outside gene matches: 4. CDR3 length equals 16 residues. CDR1 is SGHRS, CDR2 YFSETQ, per germline. The CDR3 here is CASSLLAGASSYEQYF. In nucleotides, the CDR3 is TGCGCCAGCAGCTTACTAGCGGGAGCCAGCTCCTACGAGCAGTACTTC.

In its sample, this clonotype was seen a few times. This chain joins TRBV3-1 and TRBJ2-7; TRBD2 agrees at 8 bases. Germline V gene sequence: CDR1 LGHDT, CDR2 YNNKEL (reference sequence). Trimming at V came to 3 bases and at J to 6 bases, leaving 4 bases not matched to a gene. The CDR3 sequence is 13 residues long. CDR3 loop: CASSQATSGEQYF. For the CDR3, the DNA is TGTGCCAGCAGCCAGGCAACTAGCGGCGAGCAGTACTTC.

In its sample, this clonotype was seen a few times. The chain couples TRBV20-1 to TRBJ2-6; a weak D match, TRBD1 (5 bases). Germline V CDR1 and CDR2: DFQATT, SNEGSKA (reference sequence). The ends were cut back, 1 base at V and 4 bases at J, with 17 bases in the middle. The CDR3 runs 17 residues. The CDR3 sequence: CSARGGQGPSGANVLTF. CDR3 nucleotides: TGCAGTGCTAGAGGAGGCCAGGGTCCTTCAGGGGCCAACGTCCTGACTTTC.

This clonotype was recorded many times. The chain couples TRBV7-8 to TRBJ2-1, with 9 bases identical to TRBD1. V shed 5 bases and J 3 bases; nucleotides not matched to a gene: 5. The CDR3 runs 15 residues. The germline V gene encodes CDR1 SGHVS and CDR2 FQNEAQ. DNA of the CDR3: TGTGCCAGCAGCCGTCGGGACAGGGACTACAATGAGCAGTTCTTC. Protein: CASSRRDRDYNEQFF.

This clonotype was detected a few times. The genes are TRBV29-1 and TRBJ2-7, with D possibly matching TRBD1 (6 bases). Germline V gives CDR1 SQVTM, CDR2 ANQGSEA. This CDR3 is built from 14 residues. V shed 7 bases and J shed 3 bases, with 19 bases lying between them. DNA for the CDR3: TGCAGCGCTATGGACAGTCGGGAAGGCTACGAGCAGTACTTC. It specifies CSAMDSREGYEQYF.

Comments on this clonotype: It may be a read error: a sequence one base away is much more abundant. This sequence joins TRBV20-1 and TRBJ2-1; no clear D. CDR1 is DFQATT, CDR2 SNEGSKA, per germline (reference sequence). CDR3 length equals 13 residues. V was clipped by 0 bases and J by 9 bases, with 12 bases between them. The CDR3 DNA follows: TGCAGTGCTAGAGATAGAAAGGTCACTGAGCAGTTCTTC. Translating it yields CSARDRKVTEQFF.

This clonotype appeared a few times. V is TRBV20-1 and J is TRBJ2-1; weak D call: TRBD2 (5 bases). This CDR3 region has 15 residues. Germline-derived CDR1 and CDR2 are DFQATT and SNEGSKA (reference sequence). V was clipped by 3 bases and J by 1 base, with 13 bases between them. The CDR3: CSASKGRGSYNEQFF. The CDR3, as DNA: TGCAGTGCTAGCAAAGGGAGAGGATCCTACAATGAGCAGTTCTTC.

This chain links TRBV15 with TRBJ2-7; D may match TRBD1 or TRBD2 (5 bases each). Looked up from germline, CDR1 is LNHNV and CDR2 is YYDKDF (reference sequence). The CDR3 runs to 14 residues. Trimming removed 5 bases from V and 1 base from J, with 12 bases in between. Here the CDR3 reads CATSDRDQSYEQYF. The DNA of the CDR3 is TGTGCCACCAGCGACCGGGACCAATCCTACGAGCAGTACTTC.

This clonotype was picked up a small number of times. The rearrangement uses TRBV5-1 and TRBJ1-2, with TRBD1 matching 9 bases. The germline CDR1 and CDR2 sequences are SGHRS and YFSETQ. The CDR3 runs 14 residues. V was pared by 4 bases and J by 6 bases, with 7 bases of the junction left unmatched. The CDR3 loop reads CASSRRGDRDGYTF. The CDR3 DNA follows: TGCGCCAGCAGCCGCCGCGGGGACAGGGATGGCTACACCTTC. The full variable domain, in which reference TRBV5-1 and TRBJ1-2 provide the parts outside the CDR3, is KAGVTQTPRYLIKTRGQQVTLSCSPISGHRSVSWYQQTPGQGLQFLFEYFSETQRNKGNFPGRFSGRQFSNSRSEMNVSTLELGDSALYLCASSRRGDRDGYTFGSGTRLTVV.